Below, 27 T cell receptor beta chains from the same sample are listed, as sequenced in a study of CD8+CD57+ T cells in acquired aplastic anemia. Investigators profiled TCR beta VDJ and CDR3 from genomic DNA template. TCRdb independently ran MiXCR on the reads; one entry per CDR3 protein. Altogether around 190,000 distinct CDR3 sequences are present, around 60% being singletons, with the ten largest covering 25% to 30%. The material sequenced was sorted CD4+, CD8+, or CD8+CD57+ T cells (not recorded which) from PBMCs. The receptors were sampled from a human donor in good health.

The CDR3 bases are TGTGCCAGCAGTGACCTCGGTGGGGGGAGCAGCTCCTACGAGCAGTACTTC. Its protein product is CASSDLGGGSSSYEQYF. The genes are TRBV2 and TRBJ2-7; D perhaps matches TRBD2 (6 bases). This CDR3 region has 17 residues. In germline, CDR1 is SNHLY, CDR2 FYNNEI. Trimming removed 3 bases from V and 0 bases from J, with 18 bases in between.

The CDR3 sequence: CASSLLLGTQYF. CDR3 DNA sequence: TGTGCCAGCAGCTTATTATTAGGGACCCAGTACTTC. V is TRBV7-2 and J is TRBJ2-5; D gene uncertain. The V gene lost 2 bases and the J gene lost 7 bases, with 8 bases spanning the gap. The CDR3 has 12 amino acids. CDR1 SGHTA and CDR2 FQGNSA come from the germline V gene.

There are a few counts of this clonotype. With a much larger clone just one base away, this may be a read error. V usage is TRBV5-1 and J usage is TRBJ2-7, with no clear D. The germline V gene has CDR1 SGHRS and CDR2 YFSETQ. The CDR3 consists of 14 residues. As DNA, the CDR3 is TGCGCCAGCAACTTGGCCGGAATCCTCTACGAGCAGTACTTC. It codes for CASNLAGILYEQYF.

The table lists this clonotype with a few counts. The chain couples TRBV7-9 to TRBJ1-1; 7 bases align to TRBD1. The V gene's germline CDR1 is SEHNR and CDR2 FQNEAQ (reference sequence). V was clipped by 0 bases and J by 2 bases; unmatched bases: 12. This CDR3 comprises 18 residues. As DNA, the CDR3 is TGTGCCAGCAGCTTAGCGACTTACAGGGGCAAGGGAAACACTGAAGCTTTCTTT. Its protein product is CASSLATYRGKGNTEAFF.

The V call is TRBV7-2, the J call TRBJ2-3; 12 nucleotides line up with TRBD2. The V segment lost 3 bases and the J segment 3 bases; nucleotides outside the gene matches: 13. The germline gives CDR1 SGHTA, CDR2 FQGNSA. The CDR3 is 19 residues long. Written as DNA, the CDR3 is TGTGCCAGCAGCTTCCCCCTTATCGCTAGCGGGAGGGAGACAGATACGCAGTATTTT. This sequence encodes CASSFPLIASGRETDTQYF.

This sequence joins TRBV20-1 and TRBJ2-7; D possibly matches TRBD1 or TRBD2 (5 bases each). V was shortened by 3 bases and J by 2 bases, with 17 bases between the two germline ends. There are 15 residues in the CDR3. Germline assignment: CDR1 DFQATT and CDR2 SNEGSKA (reference sequence). The CDR3 nucleotides are TGCAGTGCTAGGGACTTCGAGGGGTTGACCTACGAGCAGTACTTC. The encoded protein is CSARDFEGLTYEQYF.

The genes are TRBV6-5 and TRBJ2-1; D is perhaps TRBD1 (6 bases). Per the germline V gene, CDR1 is MNHEY and CDR2 is SVGAGI. CDR3 length: 13 residues. The V and J ends lost 5 bases and 12 bases respectively, with 17 bases between them. This chain's CDR3 is CASSEWGGRGQFF. The CDR3 nucleotides are TGTGCCAGCAGTGAATGGGGTGGCAGGGGGCAGTTCTTC.

Many counts were recorded for this clonotype. The chain links TRBV19 to TRBJ1-3; the D is unclear. Germline CDR1 and CDR2: LNHDA and SQIVND (reference sequence). V lost 6 bases to trimming and J lost 0 bases, with 12 bases between them. The CDR3 is 15 residues long. The CDR3 DNA sequence: TGTGCCAGTAGCGAGGACGGCTACTCTGGAAACACCATATATTTT. Encoded protein: CASSEDGYSGNTIYF.

This clonotype was counted a few times. This chain connects TRBV7-2 to TRBJ2-1; TRBD2 matches 10 bases. The V and J ends lost 2 bases and 4 bases, in that order; junction bases with no gene match: 5. This CDR3 region has 16 residues. Germline V lookup: CDR1 SGHTA, CDR2 FQGNSA. The CDR3 DNA is TGTGCCAGCAGCTTATATCGAGCGGGGGGGTACAATGAGCAGTTCTTC. It encodes CASSLYRAGGYNEQFF.

J is TRBJ1-5 and V is TRBV7-4, with no clear D. The V gene lost 10 bases and the J gene lost 9 bases, with 16 bases spanning the gap. Germline lookup yields CDR1 SGHVT and CDR2 SQSDAQ. The CDR3 is made up of 12 amino acids. CDR3: CANHSGCTPQHF. In DNA form, the CDR3 reads TGTGCCAACCATTCCGGCTGCACGCCCCAGCATTTT. Combining the CDR3 with reference TRBV7-4 and TRBJ1-5 gives the whole variable domain GAGVSQSPRYKVAKRGRDVALRCDSISGHVTLYWYRQTLGQGSEVLTYSQSDAQRDKSGRPSGRFSAERPERSVSTLKIQRTEQGDSAVYLCANHSGCTPQHFGDGTRLSIL.

This clonotype was seen once. No conserved phenylalanine or tryptophan ends this CDR3, so it is likely a read error. The chain combines TRBV20-1 with TRBJ2-7; D is unclear. Per the germline V gene, CDR1 is DFQATT and CDR2 is SNEGSKA (reference sequence). V was shortened by 5 bases and J by 0 bases, with 17 bases between the two germline ends. The CDR3 is 15 residues long. For the CDR3, the DNA is TGCAGTGCTGGCGGTGGCGGAACCCTCTCCTACGAGCAGTACCTC. Translation gives CSAGGGGTLSYEQYL.

This clonotype has at least ten counts. This chain joins TRBV6-5 and TRBJ2-2; TRBD2 agrees at 8 bases. Losses at the gene ends were 4 bases for V and 7 bases for J; bases not matched to a gene: 5. Germline CDR1 is MNHEY and CDR2 is SVGAGI. The CDR3 has 14 residues. CDR3: CASSWGLGGGELFF. The CDR3 nucleotides are TGTGCCAGCAGTTGGGGACTAGGGGGCGGGGAGCTGTTTTTT.

This clonotype was observed a few times. This chain connects TRBV20-1 to TRBJ2-2; D ambiguous. Per the germline V gene, CDR1 is DFQATT and CDR2 is SNEGSKA (reference sequence). The CDR3 extends over 13 amino acids. Deletions cut 0 bases from V and 3 bases from J, with 5 bases between. This CDR3 is CSARDWDTGELFF. CDR3 nucleotide sequence: TGCAGTGCTAGAGATTGGGACACCGGGGAGCTGTTTTTT.

This chain connects TRBV7-2 to TRBJ2-1; unclear D gene. CDR3 length: 14 amino acids. Germline loops: CDR1 SGHTA, CDR2 FQGNSA. Trimming removed 3 bases from V and 7 bases from J, with 13 bases in between. Here the CDR3 DNA reads TGTGCCAGCAGCTTTGGGCCCACGAGGAATGAGCAGTTCTTC. It yields the protein CASSFGPTRNEQFF.

A few counts support this clonotype. This chain joins TRBV5-1 and TRBJ1-6, with 8 nucleotides matching TRBD1. Looked up from germline, CDR1 is SGHRS and CDR2 is YFSETQ. This CDR3 comprises 16 residues. The V and J ends lost 0 bases and 10 bases, in that order; junction bases with no gene match: 9. The CDR3 is CASSLETGVGESPLHF. DNA of the CDR3: TGCGCCAGCAGCTTGGAGACAGGGGTGGGGGAATCACCCCTCCACTTT.

This clonotype appeared once. The chain recombines TRBV15 with TRBJ1-5; D unresolved. CDR3 size: 16 residues. The germline gives CDR1 LNHNV, CDR2 YYDKDF (reference sequence). Trimming pared 1 base from V and 0 bases from J, leaving 10 bases between. The CDR3 spells CATSRVGSDSNQPQHF. The CDR3 DNA reads TGTGCCACCAGCAGAGTAGGCAGCGATAGCAATCAGCCCCAGCATTTT. The entire variable domain, with the rest obtained from reference TRBV15 and TRBJ1-5, is as follows: DAMVIQNPRYQVTQFGKPVTLSCSQTLNHNVMYWYQQKSSQAPKLLFHYYDKDFNNEADTPDNFQSRRPNTSFCFLDIRSPGLGDTAMYLCATSRVGSDSNQPQHFGDGTRLSIL.

About this clonotype: No conserved phenylalanine or tryptophan is present at the end of the CDR3, so a read error is the likely explanation. V and J are TRBV19 and TRBJ2-1; 8 bases align to TRBD1. This CDR3 region has 15 residues. The junction had 7 bases not matched to a gene; V was cut back by 1 base and J by 8 bases. Germline V gives CDR1 LNHDA, CDR2 SQIVND (reference sequence). CDR3 sequence reads: CASSIAPGQGDEQFL. The CDR3 DNA reads as TGTGCCAGTAGTATAGCCCCTGGACAGGGCGATGAGCAGTTCCTC.

The sample holds one count of this clonotype. The chain recombines TRBV9 with TRBJ2-3; 7 nucleotides match TRBD1. The CDR3 totals 17 residues. With V trimmed by 0 bases and J by 4 bases, 11 bases remained unmatched. From germline, CDR1 is SGDLS and CDR2 YYNGEE. The CDR3 protein is CASSVVPQGVVADTQYF. The CDR3 region has the DNA TGTGCCAGCAGCGTAGTTCCCCAGGGGGTCGTAGCAGATACGCAGTATTTT.

The chain employs TRBV20-1 and TRBJ1-6; no clear D. V was pared by 3 bases and J by 7 bases, with 13 bases between. This CDR3 is 14 amino acids long. CDR1 is DFQATT, CDR2 SNEGSKA, per germline (reference sequence). CDR3 sequence reads: CSARGSPLNSPLHF. In DNA, the CDR3 is TGCAGTGCTAGGGGTTCTCCTCTGAATTCACCCCTCCACTTT.

This clonotype was seen at least ten times. The chain uses TRBV19 and TRBJ1-1; 8 nucleotides align to TRBD1. CDR1 LNHDA and CDR2 SQIVND come from the germline V gene (reference sequence). V shed 9 bases and J 1 base; nucleotides not matched to a gene: 13. The CDR3 is made up of 16 amino acids. In DNA, the CDR3 is TGTGCCAGGCAGTCACCAGGGGGCTGGGGGAACACTGAAGCTTTCTTT. Translation gives CARQSPGGWGNTEAFF.

The sample holds many counts of this clonotype. The chain combines TRBV12-3 or TRBV12-4 with TRBJ2-7; D call uncertain. This CDR3 spans 16 amino acids. With 3 bases removed from V and 0 bases from J, the gap between germline ends came to 15 bases. The CDR3 here is CASSLVYRQHSYEQYF. For the CDR3, the DNA is TGTGCCAGCAGTTTGGTTTACAGACAACACTCCTACGAGCAGTACTTC.

The chain carries TRBV11-2 and TRBJ2-4; D not resolved. V dropped 1 base and J dropped 11 bases, with 12 bases sitting between them. The length of the CDR3 is 13 residues. Germline V gene sequence: CDR1 SGHAT, CDR2 FQNNGV. CDR3 protein: CASSLGEGVFQYF. The CDR3 DNA reads TGTGCCAGCAGCTTAGGGGAAGGCGTTTTTCAGTACTTC.

The rearrangement links TRBV2 to TRBJ1-6, with D hard to call. The CDR3 has 15 amino acids. Between the trimmed V and J ends, which lost 7 bases and 5 bases, there was a span of 15 bases. Germline V lookup: CDR1 SNHLY, CDR2 FYNNEI. The DNA of the CDR3 is TGTGCCAGCACCGGCCGTCCGGATGATAATTCACCCCTCCACTTT. It yields the protein CASTGRPDDNSPLHF.

The genes are TRBV7-3 and TRBJ2-3; no reliable D call. The CDR3 covers 14 residues. Germline-derived CDR1 and CDR2 are SGHTA and FQGTGA. Between the trimmed V and J ends, which lost 3 bases and 2 bases, there was a span of 9 bases. CDR3 DNA: TGTGCCAGCAGCTTCCGCCCTACCACAGATACGCAGTATTTT. The encoded protein is CASSFRPTTDTQYF. Looking up the rest from reference TRBV7-3 and TRBJ2-3 gives the full variable domain: GAGVSQTPSNKVTEKGKYVELRCDPISGHTALYWYRQSLGQGPEFLIYFQGTGAADDSGLPNDRFFAVRPEGSVSTLKIQRTERGDSAVYLCASSFRPTTDTQYFGPGTRLTVL.

DNA of the CDR3: TGTGCCACCAGCAGAGATCGAGTGACTGAAGCTTTCTTT. It translates to CATSRDRVTEAFF. The chain uses TRBV15 and TRBJ1-1; no reliable D call. This CDR3 spans 13 amino acids. Trimming cost V 0 bases and J 5 bases, with 7 bases left between them. Germline V gene sequence: CDR1 LNHNV, CDR2 YYDKDF (reference sequence).

The chain joins TRBV5-1 to TRBJ2-5; D may be TRBD2 (7 bases). The CDR3 length is 16 residues. V lost 7 bases, J lost 3 bases, and 22 bases lay in between. CDR1 is SGHRS and CDR2 is YFSETQ in the germline V gene. For the CDR3, the DNA is TGCGCCAGCTCGTCGGCAGGGGCTAGCGGAAAAGAGACCCAGTACTTC. Translation: CASSSAGASGKETQYF.

A note on this clonotype: This clone may be a read error of a much larger clone one base away. The gene calls are TRBV4-1 and TRBJ2-7, with 9 nucleotides matching TRBD2. The germline V gene encodes CDR1 MGHRA and CDR2 YSYEKL. The CDR3 has 13 amino acids. CDR3: CASSQLAGDEQHF. As DNA, the CDR3 is TGCGCCAGCAGCCAGTTAGCGGGGGACGAGCAGCACTTC.